These 25 T cell receptor beta chains originate from one sample sequenced in a study of control samples from healthy donors and cancer patients. Measured with immunoSEQ multiplex PCR; TCRdb has only the in-frame clones, and not every one. The table lists over 75,000 clones, 82% of them singletons. Sequenced input: blood. These receptors were collected from a man between 60 and 75 years old in good health.

The chain has TRBV5-1 and TRBJ2-1; no definite D call. This CDR3 region has 16 residues. Germline CDR1 is SGHRS and CDR2 is YFSETQ. V was cut by 2 bases and J by 0 bases, with 12 bases left in between. The CDR3, as DNA: TGCGCCAGCAGCTTAGACTTCATGAGCTCCTACAATGAGCAGTTCTTC. Its translation: CASSLDFMSSYNEQFF.

This sequence joins TRBV7-2 and TRBJ2-5; 7 positions match TRBD2. The germline V gene encodes CDR1 SGHTA and CDR2 FQGNSA. J gave up 5 bases and V 5 bases, and 11 bases lay outside the gene matches. The CDR3 has 15 amino acids. Here the CDR3 DNA reads TGTGCCAGCAGCCCCCTGGGGGGGGTTGTGGAGACCCAGTACTTC. It yields the protein CASSPLGGVVETQYF. Together with reference TRBV7-2 and TRBJ2-5, the CDR3 gives the full variable domain: GAGVSQSPSNKVTEKGKDVELRCDPISGHTALYWYRQSLGQGLEFLIYFQGNSAPDKSGLPSDRFSAERTGGSVSTLTIQRTQQEDSAVYLCASSPLGGVVETQYFGPGTRLLVL.

The V call is TRBV7-9, the J call TRBJ2-1; 7 bases match TRBD1. The trim removed 4 bases at V and 6 bases at J, leaving 9 bases unmatched. The CDR3 has 15 amino acids. Per germline, CDR1 SEHNR and CDR2 FQNEAQ (reference sequence). CDR3 amino acids: CASSSGQLTGNEQFF. In DNA form, the CDR3 reads TGTGCCAGCAGCTCGGGACAGTTAACGGGCAATGAGCAGTTCTTC.

The rearrangement joins TRBV6-6 to TRBJ1-1, with TRBD1 identical over 7 bases. Unmatched junction bases numbered 13, after V lost 6 bases and J lost 3 bases. CDR3 length: 16 amino acids. CDR1 is MNHNY and CDR2 is SVGAGI in the germline V gene (reference sequence). The CDR3: CASRQGSTMRDTEAFF. CDR3 sequence (DNA): TGTGCCAGCAGACAGGGGTCAACGATGAGGGACACTGAAGCTTTCTTT.

This clone was observed a few times. The chain employs TRBV28 and TRBJ2-1, with TRBD2 as a possible D gene (5 bases). Trimming took off 3 bases at V and 6 bases at J, with 15 bases between the two ends. Per germline, CDR1 MDHEN and CDR2 SYDVKM. There are 15 residues in the CDR3. CDR3 in amino acids: CASSFPLSGINEQFF. In DNA form, the CDR3 reads TGTGCCAGCAGTTTTCCTTTGTCGGGGATCAATGAGCAGTTCTTC.

This clone was observed once. At the DNA level, this CDR3 is encoded by other sequences in the same sample as well. V usage is TRBV3-1 (or the pseudogene TRBV3-2) and J usage is TRBJ1-6; D unresolved. Trimming took off 1 base at V and 13 bases at J, with 8 bases between the two ends. This CDR3 has 12 residues. Germline lookup yields CDR1 LGHDT and CDR2 YNNKEL (reference sequence). CDR3 sequence reads: CASSQAAAPLHF. In DNA form, the CDR3 reads TGTGCCAGCAGCCAAGCCGCGGCGCCCCTCCACTTT.

CDR3 protein: CASSLVGSSYNEQFF. The DNA of the CDR3 is TGCGCCAGCAGCTTGGTTGGAAGCTCCTACAATGAGCAGTTCTTC. This chain uses TRBV5-1 with TRBJ2-1, with D unresolved. Trimming left V 0 bases short and J 0 bases short, with 7 bases between. The V gene's germline CDR1 is SGHRS and CDR2 YFSETQ. The CDR3 length is 15 residues.

This chain joins TRBV27 and TRBJ2-1; D is unclear. Germline values: CDR1 MNHEY, CDR2 SMNVEV (reference sequence). The CDR3 is made up of 15 amino acids. V lost 4 bases and J 7 bases, leaving 17 bases between the germline ends. CDR3 sequence: CASSSRAPGLNEQFF. The CDR3 DNA reads as TGTGCCAGCAGTTCACGGGCCCCGGGCCTAAATGAGCAGTTCTTC.

The V and J genes are TRBV9 and TRBJ2-1, with 11 bases matching TRBD2. J lost 8 bases, V lost 0 bases, and 4 bases had no gene match. The length of the CDR3 is 15 residues. Germline CDR1 SGDLS, CDR2 YYNGEE. In nucleotides, the CDR3 is TGTGCCAGCAGCGTAGTTAGCGGGGGGGCCTATGAGCAGTTCTTC. This gives the protein CASSVVSGGAYEQFF.

This rearrangement joins TRBV18 to TRBJ1-2; perhaps TRBD1 as D (5 bases). CDR1 is KGHSH, CDR2 LQKENI, per germline. V was clipped by 3 bases and J by 0 bases, with 5 bases between them. The CDR3 is 13 amino acids. The DNA for the CDR3 is TGTGCCAGCTCACCGGGGGCTAACTATGGCTACACCTTC. It codes for CASSPGANYGYTF. The whole variable domain, remainder taken from reference TRBV18 and TRBJ1-2, is NAGVMQNPRHLVRRRGQEARLRCSPMKGHSHVYWYRQLPEEGLKFMVYLQKENIIDESGMPKERFSAEFPKEGPSILRIQQVVRGDSAAYFCASSPGANYGYTFGSGTRLTVV.

The chain carries TRBV6-6 and TRBJ1-1; D not resolved. The CDR3 is 16 amino acids. Germline assignment: CDR1 MNHNY and CDR2 SVGAGI (reference sequence). The ends were cut back, 6 bases at V and 2 bases at J, with 19 bases in the middle. In DNA, the CDR3 is TGTGCCAGCAGCTCCTTTGAGGGTACCGGTAACACTGAAGCTTTCTTT. Its protein is CASSSFEGTGNTEAFF.

The table lists this clone with a few counts. This chain joins TRBV25-1 and TRBJ1-2; unclear D gene. Germline values: CDR1 MGHDK, CDR2 SYGVNS. The CDR3 spans 12 residues. The V gene lost 6 bases and the J gene lost 6 bases, with 11 bases spanning the gap. The CDR3 spells CASSRIDHGYTF. Written as DNA, the CDR3 is TGTGCCAGCAGCCGCATAGACCATGGCTACACCTTC.

This chain links TRBV7-8 with TRBJ1-2; tentatively, D is TRBD1 (5 bases). Germline V gives CDR1 SGHVS, CDR2 FQNEAQ. The ends were cut back, 5 bases at V and 0 bases at J, with 16 bases in the middle. The CDR3 consists of 16 residues. The CDR3 DNA sequence: TGTGCCAGCAGCCCGTCGGGCGGGGCCTCTAACTATGGCTACACCTTC. Translation gives CASSPSGGASNYGYTF.

The chain has TRBV7-9 and TRBJ2-7, with 8 bases matching TRBD1. The V gene's germline CDR1 is SEHNR and CDR2 FQNEAQ (reference sequence). The CDR3 covers 16 residues. V shed 5 bases, J shed 2 bases, and the junction held 11 bases outside the gene matches. CDR3 nucleotide sequence: TGTGCCAGCAGCCGTCTTATCGGGACAGGACCCTACGAGCAGTACTTC. This encodes CASSRLIGTGPYEQYF.

This rearrangement joins TRBV30 to TRBJ2-6; TRBD1 agrees at 7 bases. The germline V gene has CDR1 GTSNPN and CDR2 SVGIG (reference sequence). This CDR3 is 14 amino acids long. Trimming cost V 1 base and J 4 bases; bases outside gene matches: 1. CDR3: CAWSEGQGANVLTF. DNA for the CDR3: TGTGCCTGGAGTGAGGGACAGGGGGCCAACGTCCTGACTTTC.

This chain connects TRBV6-2 or TRBV6-3 to TRBJ1-6; no reliable D call. There are 12 residues in the CDR3. The V end was cut by 1 base, the J end by 14 bases, with 9 bases between. CDR1 is MNHEY and CDR2 is SVGEGT in the germline V gene. Written as DNA, the CDR3 is TGTGCCAGCAGTTACTTCCCTACCACCCTCCACTTT. It specifies CASSYFPTTLHF.

The chain links TRBV21-1 to TRBJ2-7; the table's D call of TRBD1 was not tested on the DNA. TRBV21-1 is a listed pseudogene. The CDR3 spans 15 residues. CDR3 nucleotide sequence: TGTGCCAGCAGCCTAAGGACAGGGGGCGACCCCGAGCAGTACTTC. Translated: CASSLRTGGDPEQYF.

J is TRBJ1-6 and V is TRBV7-9; perhaps TRBD1 as D (5 bases). This CDR3 is 13 amino acids long. CDR1 is SEHNR, CDR2 FQNEAQ, per germline (reference sequence). Trimming removed 7 bases at V and 10 bases at J, with 14 bases between. The CDR3, as DNA: TGTGCCAGCACCGAACAAACAGGATCACCCCTCCACTTT. Its translation: CASTEQTGSPLHF. Supplemented by reference TRBV7-9 and TRBJ1-6, the full variable domain reads DTGVSQNPRHKITKRGQNVTFRCDPISEHNRLYWYRQTLGQGPEFLTYFQNEAQLEKSRLLSDRFSAERPKGSFSTLEIQRTEQGDSAMYLCASTEQTGSPLHFGNGTRLTVT.

The chain carries TRBV30 and TRBJ2-7; tentative D call: TRBD2 (6 bases). V lost 4 bases to trimming and J lost 4 bases, with 14 bases between them. From germline, CDR1 is GTSNPN and CDR2 SVGIG (reference sequence). The CDR3 contains 13 residues. CDR3 coding DNA: TGTGCCTGGAAGCTCGCTGGGGGGTACGAGCAGTACTTC. This codes for CAWKLAGGYEQYF.

The chain employs TRBV29-1 and TRBJ2-7; D is unclear. V lost 0 bases and J 6 bases, leaving 15 bases between the germline ends. Germline loops: CDR1 SQVTM, CDR2 ANQGSEA. The length of the CDR3 is 14 residues. The CDR3 sequence is CSVEELGRVGEQYF. The CDR3, as DNA: TGCAGCGTTGAAGAATTAGGTAGGGTGGGCGAGCAGTACTTC.

This sequence joins TRBV7-2 and TRBJ1-1; 7 bases agree with TRBD1. Germline V gives CDR1 SGHTA, CDR2 FQGNSA. The CDR3 has 19 residues. J gave up 5 bases and V 6 bases, and 24 bases lay outside the gene matches. The CDR3 sequence: CASRVEGLRGGSMRTEAFF. Here the CDR3 DNA reads TGTGCCAGCAGAGTAGAGGGACTTCGAGGGGGCTCCATGAGGACTGAAGCTTTCTTT.

This clone appeared a few times. The J gene is TRBJ2-7, the V gene TRBV4-2; D not resolved. V was cut by 1 base and J by 0 bases, with 10 bases left in between. CDR1 and CDR2 from the germline V gene are LGHNA and YNFKEQ. This CDR3 region has 15 residues. The CDR3 DNA sequence: TGTGCCAGCAGCCAAGGGTATGAGGCCTCCTACGAGCAGTACTTC. This codes for CASSQGYEASYEQYF.

This rearrangement joins TRBV24-1 to TRBJ2-1, with D uncertain. V gave up 0 bases and J gave up 7 bases, with 6 bases separating them. Germline V lookup: CDR1 KGHDR, CDR2 SFDVKD. This CDR3 comprises 13 residues. The CDR3 loop reads CATSDLPSNEQFF. The DNA of the CDR3 is TGTGCCACCAGTGATTTGCCCTCAAATGAGCAGTTCTTC.

This clone has only a few counts. The CDR3 loop reads CASSLEGFYGYTF. DNA of the CDR3: TGTGCCAGCAGCTTAGAGGGATTCTATGGCTACACCTTC. The rearrangement uses TRBV11-2 and TRBJ1-2, with D uncertain. The CDR3 length is 13 residues. Trimming shortened V by 0 bases and J by 4 bases, and 6 bases separated the two germline ends. Germline assignment: CDR1 SGHAT and CDR2 FQNNGV. The full variable domain, completed using reference TRBV11-2 and TRBJ1-2, is EAGVAQSPRYKIIEKRQSVAFWCNPISGHATLYWYQQILGQGPKLLIQFQNNGVVDDSQLPKDRFSAERLKGVDSTLKIQPAKLEDSAVYLCASSLEGFYGYTFGSGTRLTVV.

This chain links TRBV3-1 (or the pseudogene TRBV3-2) with TRBJ1-4; D remains ambiguous. This CDR3 contains 15 residues. Germline CDR1 is LGHDT and CDR2 is YNNKEL (reference sequence). V was shortened by 4 bases and J by 0 bases, with 9 bases between the two germline ends. The CDR3 DNA reads as TGTGCCAGCAGCCCAGGAGGCTCAACTAATGAAAAACTGTTTTTT. It encodes CASSPGGSTNEKLFF.